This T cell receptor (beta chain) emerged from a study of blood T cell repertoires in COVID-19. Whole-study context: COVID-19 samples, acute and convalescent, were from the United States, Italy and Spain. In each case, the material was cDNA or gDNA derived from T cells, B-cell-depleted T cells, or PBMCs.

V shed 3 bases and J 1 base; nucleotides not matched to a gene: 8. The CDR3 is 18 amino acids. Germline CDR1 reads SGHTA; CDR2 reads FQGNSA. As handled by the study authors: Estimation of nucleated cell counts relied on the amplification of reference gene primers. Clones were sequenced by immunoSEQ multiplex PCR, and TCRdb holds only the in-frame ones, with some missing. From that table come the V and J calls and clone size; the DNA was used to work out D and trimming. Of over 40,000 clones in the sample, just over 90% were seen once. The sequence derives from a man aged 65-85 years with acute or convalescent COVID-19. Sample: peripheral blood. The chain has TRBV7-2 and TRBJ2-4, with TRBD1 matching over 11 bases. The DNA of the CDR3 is TGTGCCAGCAGCTTCTGGACAGGGGGCGGGAGGGCCAAAAACATTCAGTACTTC. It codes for CASSFWTGGGRAKNIQYF.